One and the same sample provided the 20 T cell receptor beta chains below, sequenced in a study of identical twins. TCRdb passed the 5' RACE reads through MiXCR, listing each CDR3 protein once. The sample has 510,000 or so distinct CDR3 sequences; approximately 16% are singletons. These data also featured in a second study, about yellow fever vaccine responses in identical twins.

The sample was CD4+ T cells sorted from blood. The receptors were sampled from a woman under 30 in good health.

The gene calls are TRBV6-1 and TRBJ2-3; D is unresolved. The V gene's germline CDR1 is MNHNS and CDR2 SASEGT. There are 14 residues in the CDR3. With 5 bases removed from V and 0 bases from J, the gap between germline ends came to 9 bases. The CDR3 nucleotides read TGTGCCAGCAGTCCGTACACTAGCACAGATACGCAGTATTTT. Protein sequence: CASSPYTSTDTQYF.

This chain links TRBV4-1 with TRBJ2-1; D perhaps matches TRBD2 (6 bases). This CDR3 is 14 amino acids long. Germline CDR1 and CDR2: MGHRA and YSYEKL. Trimming stripped 2 bases from V and 4 bases from J, with 9 bases between. The CDR3 DNA follows: TGCGCCAGCAGCCAACCGCGGGATTACAATGAGCAGTTCTTC. This sequence encodes CASSQPRDYNEQFF.

The chain combines TRBV5-5 with TRBJ2-3; TRBD1 matches at 7 bases. This CDR3 spans 16 amino acids. Germline-derived CDR1 and CDR2 are SGHKS and YYEKEE (reference sequence). After removal of 3 bases from V and 1 base from J, the junction contained 8 bases not matched to a gene. In nucleotides, the CDR3 is TGTGCCAGCAGCTGGAAGACAGGGTTCGGCACAGATACGCAGTATTTT. It is translated as CASSWKTGFGTDTQYF.

This clonotype has only a few counts. The chain combines TRBV20-1 with TRBJ1-2, with D unresolved. CDR3 length equals 15 residues. Germline CDR1 is DFQATT and CDR2 is SNEGSKA (reference sequence). The V gene lost 4 bases and the J gene lost 2 bases, with 17 bases spanning the gap. The DNA of the CDR3 is TGCAGTGCTATAACCCAGGAGTCTACGAACTATGGCTACACCTTC. Translation: CSAITQESTNYGYTF.

V is TRBV5-5 and J is TRBJ1-1; D unresolved. The germline V and J ends were trimmed by 2 bases and 0 bases, with 5 bases remaining between them. Germline values: CDR1 SGHKS, CDR2 YYEKEE (reference sequence). The CDR3 sequence is 13 residues long. CDR3 loop: CASSFHMNTEAFF. For the CDR3, the DNA is TGTGCCAGCAGCTTCCATATGAACACTGAAGCTTTCTTT.

This clonotype was observed many times. The chain carries TRBV29-1 and TRBJ2-1; D possibly uses TRBD1 or TRBD2 (5 bases each). CDR3 size: 11 residues. CDR1 and CDR2 from the germline V gene are SQVTM and ANQGSEA. Trimming pared 5 bases from V and 10 bases from J, leaving 12 bases between. The CDR3 protein is CSVRGAGEQFF. CDR3 coding DNA: TGCAGCGTTAGAGGGGCAGGGGAGCAGTTCTTC.

To note about this clonotype: At one end, the junction sequence differs from germline, possibly due to a read error. The chain couples TRBV3-1 to TRBJ2-5, with D possibly TRBD2 on 7 matching bases. The germline V gene encodes CDR1 LGHDT and CDR2 YNNKEL (reference sequence). The CDR3 spans 15 residues. The DNA for the CDR3 is TGTGCCAGCAACCAAAGGGGGGGGTTTCAGGGGACCCAGTACTTC. The encoded protein is CASNQRGGFQGTQYF.

This sequence joins TRBV3-1 and TRBJ2-1; no firm D call. Germline CDR1 reads LGHDT; CDR2 reads YNNKEL (reference sequence). There are 14 residues in the CDR3. Trimming took 1 base from V and 8 from J, leaving 12 bases between them. CDR3 in amino acids: CASSQGGNSHEQFF. The CDR3 DNA reads as TGTGCCAGCAGCCAAGGTGGGAACAGCCATGAGCAGTTCTTC.

This clonotype was found a few times. This sequence joins TRBV12-3 or TRBV12-4 and TRBJ2-6; a possible D gene is TRBD2 (5 bases). The CDR3 is 16 amino acids. V lost 4 bases and J 4 bases, leaving 14 bases between the germline ends. DNA for the CDR3: TGTGCCAGCAGTTCCGAGGGTGTCCGGGGGGCCAACGTCCTGACTTTC. Translated: CASSSEGVRGANVLTF.

The genes are TRBV20-1 and TRBJ2-1, with a weak D call TRBD2 (5 bases). This CDR3 is built from 13 residues. Germline V gene data show CDR1 as DFQATT and CDR2 as SNEGSKA (reference sequence). CDR3 coding DNA: TGCAGCGCTGAGGGAGCAGCCTACAATGAGCAGTTCTTC. Translation gives CSAEGAAYNEQFF.

The chain's CDR3 is CSAQGLQETQYF. The CDR3 nucleotides read TGCAGTGCGCAGGGCCTCCAAGAGACCCAGTACTTC. The J gene is TRBJ2-5, the V gene TRBV20-1; tentatively, D is TRBD1 (5 bases). Germline CDR1 DFQATT, CDR2 SNEGSKA (reference sequence). The CDR3 loop spans 12 amino acids. Trimming took off 6 bases at V and 1 base at J, with 9 bases between the two ends.

The chain is built from TRBV20-1 and TRBJ2-5; the D gene is possibly TRBD1 (6 bases). The CDR3 loop spans 14 amino acids. Trimming took off 0 bases at V and 4 bases at J, with 12 bases between the two ends. CDR1 and CDR2 from the germline V gene are DFQATT and SNEGSKA (reference sequence). The CDR3 DNA reads as TGCAGTGCTAGAGATCCGACAGGCGGAGAGACCCAGTACTTC. Its protein is CSARDPTGGETQYF.

The J gene is TRBJ2-1, the V gene TRBV15; D may be TRBD2 (7 bases). The germline gives CDR1 LNHNV, CDR2 YYDKDF (reference sequence). V gave up 1 base and J gave up 3 bases, with 19 bases separating them. CDR3 length equals 18 residues. The CDR3 spells CATSRVGLRGGYYNEQFF. CDR3 bases: TGTGCCACCAGCAGAGTTGGTTTGAGGGGGGGCTACTACAATGAGCAGTTCTTC.

This clonotype was seen many times. This chain links TRBV28 with TRBJ2-5; D remains unclear. From germline, CDR1 is MDHEN and CDR2 SYDVKM. The CDR3 covers 11 residues. V was trimmed by 8 bases and J by 6 bases, leaving 10 bases between them. The CDR3, as DNA: TGTGCCAGCGCACTGGGGAAGACCCAGTACTTC. Encoded protein: CASALGKTQYF. Full variable domain (outside the CDR3, taken from reference TRBV28 and TRBJ2-5): DVKVTQSSRYLVKRTGEKVFLECVQDMDHENMFWYRQDPGLGLRLIYFSYDVKMKEKGDIPEGYSVSREKKERFSLILESASTNQTSMYLCASALGKTQYFGPGTRLLVL.

The J gene is TRBJ2-3, the V gene TRBV20-1; possible D gene TRBD2, 6 bases. The V and J ends lost 3 bases and 1 base respectively, with 17 bases between them. Germline-derived CDR1 and CDR2 are DFQATT and SNEGSKA (reference sequence). The CDR3 is 16 residues long. The CDR3 spells CSARPGQVAGTDTQYF. For the CDR3, the DNA is TGCAGTGCTAGGCCCGGTCAGGTAGCGGGCACAGATACGCAGTATTTT.

The chain employs TRBV3-1 and TRBJ1-6, with D unresolved. CDR1 LGHDT and CDR2 YNNKEL come from the germline V gene (reference sequence). The CDR3 covers 15 residues. Trimming cost V 7 bases and J 0 bases, with 10 bases left between them. The CDR3 sequence is CASTWDSSYNSPLHF. The CDR3, as DNA: TGTGCCAGCACCTGGGATAGCTCCTATAATTCACCCCTCCACTTT.

This clonotype occurred many times. The J gene is TRBJ1-4, the V gene TRBV14; TRBD1 might be the D (5 bases). This CDR3 spans 14 amino acids. CDR1 and CDR2 from the germline V gene are SGHDN and FVKESK. Trimming cost V 3 bases and J 0 bases, with 5 bases left between them. The DNA of the CDR3 is TGTGCCAGCAGCCACAGGGCAACTAATGAAAAACTGTTTTTT. Its protein is CASSHRATNEKLFF. The full variable domain, in which reference TRBV14 and TRBJ1-4 provide the parts outside the CDR3, is EAGVTQFPSHSVIEKGQTVTLRCDPISGHDNLYWYRRVMGKEIKFLLHFVKESKQDESGMPNNRFLAERTGGTYSTLKVQPAELEDSGVYFCASSHRATNEKLFFGSGTQLSVL.

The sample holds many counts of this clonotype. The chain recombines TRBV15 with TRBJ1-2, with a tentative D call TRBD1 (6 bases). The CDR3 spans 15 residues. The V gene's germline CDR1 is LNHNV and CDR2 YYDKDF (reference sequence). V dropped 2 bases and J dropped 4 bases, with 14 bases sitting between them. The CDR3 region has the DNA TGTGCCACCAGCAGATCGCCACAGGGAGGCTATGGCTACACCTTC. Its translation is CATSRSPQGGYGYTF. The variable domain in full, with the rest retrieved from reference TRBV15 and TRBJ1-2, is DAMVIQNPRYQVTQFGKPVTLSCSQTLNHNVMYWYQQKSSQAPKLLFHYYDKDFNNEADTPDNFQSRRPNTSFCFLDIRSPGLGDTAMYLCATSRSPQGGYGYTFGSGTRLTVV.

V and J are TRBV6-1 and TRBJ2-5; 11 positions agree with TRBD1. Losses at the gene ends were 9 bases for V and 9 bases for J; bases not matched to a gene: 9. Germline CDR1 and CDR2: MNHNS and SASEGT. The length of the CDR3 is 13 residues. CDR3 residues: CASSRGQGASQYF. As DNA, the CDR3 is TGTGCCAGTTCAAGAGGACAGGGGGCGTCCCAGTACTTC.

The gene calls are TRBV27 and TRBJ2-2, with 9 bases matching TRBD2. Looked up from germline, CDR1 is MNHEY and CDR2 is SMNVEV (reference sequence). CDR3 size: 17 residues. V gave up 4 bases and J gave up 0 bases; unmatched junction bases: 6. The CDR3 spells CASSWGVAGANTGELFF. CDR3 sequence (DNA): TGTGCCAGCAGTTGGGGGGTAGCGGGGGCGAACACCGGGGAGCTGTTTTTT.